Detailed here is one T cell receptor beta chain. J was trimmed by 5 bases and V by 5 bases; bases with no gene match: 15. Germline V gives CDR1 SEHNR, CDR2 FQNEAQ (reference sequence). This CDR3 comprises 17 residues. The data stem from a study of identical twins. Each CDR3 protein is one row after TCRdb ran MiXCR on the 5' RACE reads. The data show fewer than 650,000 distinct CDR3 sequences, 7.1% seen once. These same records also appear under a second study, on yellow fever vaccine responses in identical twins.

Sequencing was carried out using PBMCs. The J gene is TRBJ2-7, the V gene TRBV7-9; 10 bases map to TRBD1. This clonotype originated in a young woman in good health. CDR3 DNA: TGTGCCAGCAGCCCCCAACCCGGACAGGGGGTTTCGCACGAGCAGTACGTC. Translating gives CASSPQPGQGVSHEQYV.